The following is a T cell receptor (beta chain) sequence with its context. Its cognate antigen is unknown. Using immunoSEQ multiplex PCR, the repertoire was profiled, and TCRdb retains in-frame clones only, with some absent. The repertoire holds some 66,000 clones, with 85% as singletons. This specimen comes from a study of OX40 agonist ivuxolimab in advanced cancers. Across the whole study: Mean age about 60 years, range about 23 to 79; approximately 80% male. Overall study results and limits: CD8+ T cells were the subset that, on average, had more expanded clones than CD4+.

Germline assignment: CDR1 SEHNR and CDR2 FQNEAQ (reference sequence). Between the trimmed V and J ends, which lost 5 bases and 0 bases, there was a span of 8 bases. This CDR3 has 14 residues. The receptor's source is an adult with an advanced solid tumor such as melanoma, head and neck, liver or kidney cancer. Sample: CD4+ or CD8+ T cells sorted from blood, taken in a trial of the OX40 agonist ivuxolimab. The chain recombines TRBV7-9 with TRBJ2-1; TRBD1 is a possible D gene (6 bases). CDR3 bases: TGTGCCAGCAGCCCACAGGGCTCCTACAATGAGCAGTTCTTC. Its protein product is CASSPQGSYNEQFF.